This T cell receptor (beta chain) was sequenced for a study of T cells in localized non-small cell lung cancer. Method: immunoSEQ multiplex PCR; TCRdb's copy keeps in-frame clones and lacks some. In the table there are tens of thousands of clones, 88% of which are singletons. CDR3 length: 14 amino acids. The V end lost 0 bases, the J end lost 5 bases, and 10 bases lay between the germline ends. In germline, CDR1 is MNHEY, CDR2 SVGAGI. Note on this clone: Its specificity is unknown.

Study outcomes and limitations: Researchers found a median approximately 55 of the top 100 tumor clones in adjacent lung. One tumor region alone was sequenced, and heterogeneity therefore remains possible.

The J gene is TRBJ2-5, the V gene TRBV6-5; D is ambiguous. The TCR comes from a female donor of 60 years or more with stage III squamous cell lung carcinoma. The material was peripheral blood, obtained before any cancer treatment. CDR3 region: CASSYSWVLETQYF. The CDR3 DNA reads TGTGCCAGCAGTTACTCGTGGGTTCTGGAGACCCAGTACTTC.